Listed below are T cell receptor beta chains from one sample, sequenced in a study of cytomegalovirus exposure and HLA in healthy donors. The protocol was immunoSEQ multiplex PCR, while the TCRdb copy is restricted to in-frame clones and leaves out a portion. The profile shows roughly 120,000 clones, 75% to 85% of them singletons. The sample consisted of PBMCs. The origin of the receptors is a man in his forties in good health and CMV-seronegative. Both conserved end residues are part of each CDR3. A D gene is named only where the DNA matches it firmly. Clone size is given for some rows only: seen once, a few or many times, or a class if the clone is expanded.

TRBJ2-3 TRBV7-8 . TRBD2 TGTGCCAGCAGCCGCCAGGGGGGGACTAGCGCCTCAGATACGCAGTATTTT CASSRQGGTSASDTQYF
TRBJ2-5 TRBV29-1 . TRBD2 TGCAGCTGGACTAGCGGGGGGGTTGAGACCCAGTACTTC CSWTSGGVETQYF
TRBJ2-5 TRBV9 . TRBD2 TGTGCCAGCAGCGTAGTAGCGGGGGCGACTCAAGAGACCCAGTACTTC CASSVVAGATQETQYF
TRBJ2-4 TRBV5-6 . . TGTGCCAGCAGCCTAACCGGGAATGTTCAGTACTTC CASSLTGNVQYF
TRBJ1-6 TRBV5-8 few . TGTGCCAGCGCGATCGAAGATAATTCACCCCTCCACTTT CASAIEDNSPLHF
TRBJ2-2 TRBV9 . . TGTGCCAGCAGTTACTCGGGGGACCCCGGGGAGCTGTTTTTT CASSYSGDPGELFF
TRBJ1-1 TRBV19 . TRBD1 TGTGCCACTACTTCAGGGGGCGGGGTCACTGAAGCTTTCTTT CATTSGGGVTEAFF
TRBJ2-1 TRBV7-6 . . TGTGCCAGCAGCTTCACATCAACCGGGACACGTAACAATGAGCAGTTCTTC CASSFTSTGTRNNEQFF
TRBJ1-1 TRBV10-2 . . TGCGCCAGCAGTGGAGGGGGTGGCACTGAAGCTTTCTTT CASSGGGGTEAFF
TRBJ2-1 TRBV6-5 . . TGTGCCAGCAGTTACTCGGCGGCCCGTGGGCAGTTCTTC CASSYSAARGQFF
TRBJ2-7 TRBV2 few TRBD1 TGTGCCAGCAGACCCGACCTAGGACAGGCCGGTGCGCAGTACTTC CASRPDLGQAGAQYF
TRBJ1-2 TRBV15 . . TGTGCCACCAGCAGGAGCCAGACAGGCTATGGCTACACCTTC CATSRSQTGYGYTF
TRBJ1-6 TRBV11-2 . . TGTGCCAGCAGCAAGGACAGTAGCTCCTATAATTCACCCCTCCACTTT CASSKDSSSYNSPLHF
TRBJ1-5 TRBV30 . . TGTGCCTGGAGCCCGGGACACACGCCTCAGCCCCAGCATTTT CAWSPGHTPQPQHF
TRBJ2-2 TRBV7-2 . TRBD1 TGTGCCAGCAGCTTATTTAGTAGGGGGCACGGCACCGGGGAGCTGTTTTTT CASSLFSRGHGTGELFF
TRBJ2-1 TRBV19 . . TGTGCCAGTAGCTTACAGGGAGCCTACAATGAGCAGTTCTTC CASSLQGAYNEQFF
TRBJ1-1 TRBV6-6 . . TGTGCCAGCAGTTACTCACCGGGATACACTGAAGCTTTCTTT CASSYSPGYTEAFF
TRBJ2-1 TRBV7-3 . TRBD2 TGTGCCAGCAGCTTCCTAGCGGGGGGGGGCAATGAGCAGTTCTTC CASSFLAGGGNEQFF
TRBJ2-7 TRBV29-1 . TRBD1 TGCAGCGTTGAAGATGCATCCCCCCGGACAGGGGCCTACGAGCAGTACTTC CSVEDASPRTGAYEQYF
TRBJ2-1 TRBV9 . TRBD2 TGTGCCAGCAGCCCACCGGCCGGGGGGGTATCGTACAATGAGCAGTTCTTC CASSPPAGGVSYNEQFF
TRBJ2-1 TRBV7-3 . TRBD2 TGTGCCAGCAGCTATCACGGGGGGGATGAGCAGTTCTTC CASSYHGGDEQFF
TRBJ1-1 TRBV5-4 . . TGTGCCATGAAGGCCCGGGAAATCTCTGAAGCTTTCTTT CAMKAREISEAFF
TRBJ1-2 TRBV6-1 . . TGTGCCAGCAGTGAAGTGTCACAATCCTATGGCTACACCTTC CASSEVSQSYGYTF